The clone carrying this T cell receptor beta chain was observed a few times. The antigen is unknown. The sample comes from a study of cytomegalovirus exposure and HLA in healthy donors. Germline V CDR1 and CDR2: SGHNT, YYREEE (reference sequence). The V gene lost 0 bases and the J gene lost 7 bases, with 13 bases spanning the gap. This CDR3 has 15 amino acids. With 60 Vbeta and 13 Jbeta primers, the PCR was carried out. Assay used: immunoSEQ multiplex PCR; TCRdb lists only in-frame clones, some missing. This table holds under 120,000 clones, about 80% found once. Study results and limitations: The productive fraction for most TCR beta V segments was about 87% or about 30% in an earlier analysis.

Sample: PBMCs. This chain uses TRBV5-4 with TRBJ1-4, with D maybe TRBD1 (5 bases). The clonotype originates from a man between 50 and 59 years old in good health and CMV-seropositive. The DNA of the CDR3 is TGTGCCAGCAGCTTGGGCAGGGTTAAAAGTGAAAAACTGTTTTTT. Translating it yields CASSLGRVKSEKLFF.